The 17 T cell receptor beta chains reported below all come from one sample, sequenced in a study of tumor-infiltrating lymphocytes in primary liver carcinoma. TCR beta cDNA came from around 0.5 ug total RNA, primed with a constant-region primer. Amplification in three nested multiplex PCR rounds with slightly modified ARM-PCR gave rise to TCR beta libraries. Two initial PCR rounds of approximately 10 cycles each paired TRBV1-TRBV30 forward primers with a C-beta reverse primer. TCRdb re-derived calls from the multiplex PCR reads in MiXCR, one entry per CDR3 protein. Here the sample spans roughly 20,000 distinct CDR3 sequences, 79% being singletons. From unsorted bulk tissue weighing roughly 19-32 mg, DNA and RNA were co-extracted. Sequences were obtained from liver tumor tissue from sampling region 4. Subset noted: tumor region T4, right-lateral pole. The receptors here all came from a woman aged 25 to 45 with primary liver carcinoma and hepatitis B virus infection.

This clonotype was observed a single time. A clone one base away is much larger, so this may be a read error. The chain is built from TRBV11-2 and TRBJ1-1, with 12 bases identical to TRBD1. The germline V gene has CDR1 SGHAT and CDR2 FQNNGV. This CDR3 region has 20 residues. The CDR3 protein is CANSARDRGRDRWSNTEAFF. The CDR3, as DNA: TGTGCCAACAGCGCTCGGGACAGGGGGCGCGACAGGTGGAGTAACACTGAAGCTTTCTTC.

This clonotype was counted only a few times. The chain couples TRBV19 to TRBJ2-5; a possible D gene is TRBD1 (5 bases). The CDR3 is 15 residues long. Trimming stripped 8 bases from V and 1 base from J, with 17 bases between. Germline-derived CDR1 and CDR2 are LNHDA and SQIVND (reference sequence). The CDR3 loop is CASSRFQGRQETQYF. CDR3 DNA: TGTGCCAGTTCCCGCTTTCAGGGCCGCCAAGAGACCCAGTACTTC.

V is TRBV11-2 and J is TRBJ2-7; TRBD2 might be the D (5 bases). CDR3 length: 13 residues. Germline-derived CDR1 and CDR2 are SGHAT and FQNNGV. CDR3 sequence: CGGSPGKTYEQYF. The CDR3 DNA sequence: TGTGGCGGCAGCCCCGGGAAGACCTACGAGCAGTACTTC. Full variable domain (remainder filled in from reference TRBV11-2 and TRBJ2-7): EAGVAQSPRYKIIEKRQSVAFWCNPISGHATLYWYQQILGQGPKLLIQFQNNGVVDDSQLPKDRFSAERLKGVDSTLKIQPAKLEDSAVYLCGGSPGKTYEQYFGPGTRLTVT.

The V gene is TRBV7-9, the J gene TRBJ2-7, with TRBD2 matching over 7 bases. The germline V gene has CDR1 SEHNR and CDR2 FQNEAQ (reference sequence). J lost 6 bases, V lost 5 bases, and 16 bases had no gene match. The CDR3 covers 16 residues. CDR3 coding DNA: TGTGCCAGCAGCCACGCACTAGAGTGGGAGGGTTTCGAGCAGTACTTC. Translating gives CASSHALEWEGFEQYF. Full variable domain (outside the CDR3, taken from reference TRBV7-9 and TRBJ2-7): DTGVSQNPRHKITKRGQNVTFRCDPISEHNRLYWYRQTLGQGPEFLTYFQNEAQLEKSRLLSDRFSAERPKGSFSTLEIQRTEQGDSAMYLCASSHALEWEGFEQYFGPGTRLTVT.

The chain uses TRBV11-2 and TRBJ1-4, with no clear D. Germline-derived CDR1 and CDR2 are SGHAT and FQNNGV. CDR3 length: 12 residues. Trimming stripped 9 bases from V and 13 bases from J, with 18 bases between. The CDR3 protein is CARSPWAGRLFF. CDR3 coding DNA: TGTGCCAGAAGCCCCTGGGCGGGAAGACTGTTTTTT.

As for this clonotype: At one of its ends the junction is not consistent with the germline gene, which may arise from a read error. This chain links TRBV11-1 with TRBJ2-1; the match to TRBD2 covers 7 bases. The germline CDR1 and CDR2 sequences are SGHAT and FQDESV (reference sequence). The CDR3 runs 17 residues. The CDR3: CASSFDMGGSSYSEQFF. CDR3 sequence (DNA): TGTGCCAGTAGCTTTGATATGGGAGGGAGCTCCTACAGTGAGCAGTTCTTC.

A note on this clonotype: The junction shows a germline mismatch at one end, possibly a read error. This chain uses TRBV5-6 with TRBJ2-7; D might be TRBD1 (6 bases). Germline V gene sequence: CDR1 SGHDT, CDR2 YYEEEE. The CDR3 contains 13 residues. For the CDR3, the DNA is TGTGCCGGCAGCTTACGGACAGTGCCATCGCAGTACTTC. Its translation: CAGSLRTVPSQYF.

V usage is TRBV29-1 and J usage is TRBJ2-2; D is ambiguous. The germline V gene encodes CDR1 SQVTM and CDR2 ANQGSEA. The CDR3 length is 12 residues. V was clipped by 4 bases and J by 5 bases, with 8 bases between them. CDR3 amino acids: CSVVGWTGELFF. CDR3 DNA sequence: TGCAGCGTTGTTGGTTGGACCGGGGAGCTGTTTTTT.

On this clonotype itself: The junction departs from germline at one end; a sequencing error may be responsible. The rearrangement uses TRBV12-3 or TRBV12-4 and TRBJ2-5; the D gene is possibly TRBD2 (6 bases). The length of the CDR3 is 15 residues. The CDR3 sequence is CDSCTYPGSDETQYF. The CDR3, as DNA: TGTGACAGCTGCACCTACCCCGGGAGCGATGAGACCCAGTACTTC.

With regard to this clonotype: A read error may produce the germline difference seen at one junction end. The chain has TRBV11-1 and TRBJ2-7; D remains unclear. Germline CDR1 and CDR2: SGHAT and FQDESV (reference sequence). The CDR3 has 15 residues. The CDR3 DNA is TGTGCCAGCAGCCCCCTGGACGCCCGCTTCTACAAGCAGTACTTC. Protein sequence: CASSPLDARFYKQYF. Based on the CDR3 plus reference TRBV11-1 and TRBJ2-7, the full variable domain is EAEVAQSPRYKITEKSQAVAFWCDPISGHATLYWYRQILGQGPELLVQFQDESVVDDSQLPKDRFSAERLKGVDSTLKIQPAELGDSAMYLCASSPLDARFYKQYFGPGTRLTVT.

With regard to this clonotype: This sequence may be a read error, since a much larger clone differs from it by one base. The V call is TRBV11-2, the J call TRBJ1-1; the D gene is possibly TRBD1 (6 bases). The CDR3 spans 20 residues. Germline CDR1 reads SGHAT; CDR2 reads FQNNGV. As DNA, the CDR3 is TGTGCCAACAGCGCTCGGGACGGGGGGCGCAACAGGTGGAGTAACACTGAAGCTTTCTTC. Protein sequence: CANSARDGGRNRWSNTEAFF.

This clonotype is judged medium-sized. The V gene is TRBV5-4, the J gene TRBJ1-1; a possible D gene is TRBD1 (6 bases). Germline V gives CDR1 SGHNT, CDR2 YYREEE (reference sequence). V lost 2 bases and J lost 5, with 10 bases in between. The CDR3 sequence is 13 residues long. The CDR3: CASSLTGRTEAFF. In DNA, the CDR3 is TGTGCCAGCAGCTTAACAGGGAGAACTGAAGCTTTCTTT.

Note on this clonotype: One junction end disagrees with the germline gene, perhaps due to a read error. V usage is TRBV4-3 and J usage is TRBJ2-3, with TRBD2 matching over 12 bases. The V gene's germline CDR1 is LGHNA and CDR2 YSLEER. This CDR3 region has 21 residues. This chain's CDR3 is CASGQGPVTSGRTGVIDTQYF. CDR3 DNA sequence: TGCGCCAGCGGCCAAGGGCCGGTAACTAGCGGGAGGACGGGGGTCATAGATACGCAGTATTTT.

This rearrangement joins TRBV6-2 or TRBV6-3 to TRBJ2-2, with D maybe TRBD2 (5 bases). From germline, CDR1 is MNHEY and CDR2 SVGEGT. The V end lost 8 bases, the J end lost 8 bases, and 18 bases lay between the germline ends. The CDR3 loop spans 14 amino acids. The CDR3 sequence: CASEGGAPTGELFF. The CDR3 DNA reads as TGTGCCAGCGAAGGAGGAGCTCCCACTGGGGAGCTGTTTTTT.

This clonotype was seen a single time. A junction boundary mismatches the germline segment, possibly from a read error. The chain links TRBV4-3 to TRBJ1-2; tentative D call: TRBD1 (5 bases). Germline CDR1 and CDR2: LGHNA and YSLEER. CDR3 length: 15 residues. The CDR3 coding sequence is TGCGCCAGCAGCCAATATTGGGGCAGGTTGAATGGCTACACTTTC. It translates to CASSQYWGRLNGYTF.

The V gene is TRBV5-6, the J gene TRBJ1-5; TRBD1 matches 8 bases. The closer fit of TRBJ2-3 to the DNA end suggests the J call may be wrong. CDR1 SGHDT and CDR2 YYEEEE come from the germline V gene. The CDR3 extends over 14 amino acids. The CDR3 loop is CARSAGGSNQPQYF. Written as DNA, the CDR3 is TGTGCCAGGAGCGCAGGGGGCAGCAATCAGCCCCAGTATTTT.

In regard to this clonotype: At one boundary the junction diverges from the germline segment, which might be a read error. The genes are TRBV6-2 or TRBV6-3 and TRBJ2-7; either TRBD1 or TRBD2 may supply D (6 bases each). The CDR3 loop spans 15 amino acids. Germline CDR1 reads MNHEY; CDR2 reads SVGEGT. This chain's CDR3 is CASRRRRGRTVEQYF. In nucleotides, the CDR3 is TGCGCCAGCAGACGTCGCCGGGGGAGGACAGTAGAGCAGTACTTC.